This note documents a single TCR beta chain sequence. Its specificity is not known. PCR employed 60 Vbeta and 13 Jbeta primers. Some clones are missing from TCRdb's copy, which holds only in-frame ones; the method was immunoSEQ multiplex PCR. The sample records roughly 150,000 clones, 82% being singletons. This sample was taken from a study of cytomegalovirus exposure and HLA in healthy donors. About the research overall: Among 350 to 500 genotyped donors, around 80% fell in the Caucasian-associated ancestry cluster. Study findings and constraints: A link between a missense DCLRE1C variant and TCR beta V- and J-gene trimming emerged from a later analysis.

The source of this sequence is a girl aged 5-17 years in good health and CMV-seropositive. The sample consisted of PBMCs.

In DNA form, the CDR3 reads TGTGCCAGCAGCATAGGAGACAGGGTTGGGCAGTACTTC. It specifies CASSIGDRVGQYF. This rearrangement joins TRBV7-8 to TRBJ2-7, with TRBD1 matching over 7 bases. CDR1 is SGHVS and CDR2 is FQNEAQ in the germline V gene. This CDR3 has 13 residues. The J segment lost 9 bases and the V segment lost 5 bases, leaving 10 bases of the junction unmatched.